These T cell receptor beta chains were read from a single sample in a study of blood T cell repertoires in COVID-19. Method: immunoSEQ multiplex PCR; TCRdb's copy keeps in-frame clones and lacks some. This sample has 250,000 to 400,000 clones; under 90% occur once, and the top ten carry less than 3.5%. The sample was peripheral blood. The origin of the receptors is a woman in her thirties with COVID-19, enrolled during active disease. Each CDR3 is given with its conserved first and last residue. Each record gives: D gene, V gene, clone size, J gene, CDR3 DNA, CDR3 protein. D genes are given only for firm matches. For some rows the clone size is stated as once, few or many, or as a class when expanded; others skip it.

TRBD2	TRBV6-5	.	TRBJ2-5	TGTGCCAGCAGCCCGGGAGGGTACCAAGAGACCCAGTACTTC	CASSPGGYQETQYF
.	TRBV4-1	.	TRBJ1-5	TGCGCCAGCAGCCCGGTCCCAGGGGTCCAGCCCCAGCATTTT	CASSPVPGVQPQHF
.	TRBV7-7	once	TRBJ2-3	TGTGCCAGCAGCCGGGGTCAGACAGATACGCAGTATTTT	CASSRGQTDTQYF
TRBD1	TRBV10-3	.	TRBJ2-2	TGTGCCATCACGGGACAGGCCGAGGGCGGGGAGCTGTTTTTT	CAITGQAEGGELFF
.	TRBV28	.	TRBJ1-2	TGTGCCACCGAAAGGGGGTTTAACTATGGCTACACCTTC	CATERGFNYGYTF
TRBD2	TRBV27	.	TRBJ2-1	TGTGCCAGCAGTTTGAGGGCTAGCGGGATCGGGTCCTACAATGAGCAGTTCTTC	CASSLRASGIGSYNEQFF
.	TRBV11-2	once	TRBJ1-4	TGTGCCAGCAGCCCGGACAGTTTTAATGAAAAACTGTTTTTT	CASSPDSFNEKLFF
TRBD1	TRBV6-1	few	TRBJ1-2	TGTGCCAGCAGTGACGGGACAGGGGGCGGCTATGGCTACACCTTC	CASSDGTGGGYGYTF
.	TRBV5-1	.	TRBJ1-4	TGCGCCAGCAGTTTAGACCGGGGTGAAAAACTGTTTTTT	CASSLDRGEKLFF
TRBD1	TRBV3-1/TRBV3-2	.	TRBJ1-1	TGTGCCAGCAGCCTTGGGACAGGGGGAGGTACTGAAGCTTTCTTT	CASSLGTGGGTEAFF
.	TRBV27	.	TRBJ2-1	TGTGCCAGCAGTTCACAGGCGGGACGGTCGGATCGGTTCTTC	CASSSQAGRSDRFF
.	TRBV14	once	TRBJ2-7	TGTGCCAGCAGCCAAGGAGGCAGCTCCTACGAGCAGTACTTC	CASSQGGSSYEQYF
TRBD1	TRBV27	.	TRBJ2-1	TGTGCCAGCAGACCTAGACAGGGATTCTACAATGAGCAGTTCTTC	CASRPRQGFYNEQFF
TRBD1	TRBV11-2	.	TRBJ2-1	TGTGCCAGCAGCGCAACGGGACAGGGGAGCAATGAGCAGTTCTTC	CASSATGQGSNEQFF
.	TRBV27	.	TRBJ2-7	TGTGCCAGCTCGGTAGCGGCATCCTACGAGCAGTACTTC	CASSVAASYEQYF
.	TRBV6-1	.	TRBJ1-1	TGTGCCAGCAGTGAACCGGGGAGGTCGGGCACTGAAGCTTTCTTT	CASSEPGRSGTEAFF
.	TRBV30	.	TRBJ1-5	TGTGCCTGGAGTGCGGAAAGGGGGAGCAATCAGCCCCAGCATTTT	CAWSAERGSNQPQHF
.	TRBV12-2	.	TRBJ2-6	TGTGCAAGTCGCCGAGGGGATGACAGGGGGGACTCTGGGGCCAACGTCCTGACTTTC	CASRRGDDRGDSGANVLTF
TRBD1	TRBV6-6	.	TRBJ1-1	TGTGCCAGCAGCCCAACAGGGGGCACTGAAGCTTTCTTT	CASSPTGGTEAFF
TRBD2	TRBV5-5	.	TRBJ2-5	TGTGCCAGCAGCCGATTTATTGGACTAGCGGGTAAAGAGACCCAGTACTTC	CASSRFIGLAGKETQYF
TRBD2	TRBV30	.	TRBJ2-7	TGTGCCTGGAGTGGGGGACTAGCGGGGGAGCAGTACTTC	CAWSGGLAGEQYF
.	TRBV30	.	TRBJ2-6	TGTGCCTGGAGTGACCGCCGGAGGGCCTCTGGGGCCAACGTCCTGACTTTC	CAWSDRRRASGANVLTF
.	TRBV20-1	.	TRBJ2-7	TGCAGTGCTAGTTTGGCCATAAGCTCCTACGAGCAGTACTTC	CSASLAISSYEQYF
.	TRBV5-1	.	TRBJ2-2	TGCGCCAGCAGCTCGCAAGTGGACAGCAACACCGGGGAGCTGTTTTTT	CASSSQVDSNTGELFF
.	TRBV5-1	.	TRBJ1-3	TGCGCCAGCAGCTTGGTGGGAGTCTCTGGAAACACCATATATTTT	CASSLVGVSGNTIYF
.	TRBV2	.	TRBJ1-1	TGTGCCAGCACAACGGGTGAAGCTTTCTTT	CASTTGEAFF
TRBD1	TRBV27	.	TRBJ1-1	TGTGCCAGCAGTTCGACAGGGGCATGGACTGAAGCTTTCTTT	CASSSTGAWTEAFF
TRBD1	TRBV9	.	TRBJ1-4	TGTGCCAGCAGCGAACAGGGGGCGGGGGAAAAACTGTTTTTT	CASSEQGAGEKLFF
.	TRBV4-2	.	TRBJ1-6	TGTGCCAGCAGCCAAGACGACAGGACGAGCCTCCACTTT	CASSQDDRTSLHF
.	TRBV18	.	TRBJ2-5	TGTGCCAGCTCACCCCTCAGGGCGCAAGAGACCCAGTACTTC	CASSPLRAQETQYF
.	TRBV21-1	.	TRBJ2-7	TGTGCCAGCAGCAGAATACGGGAGGAGCGCTACGAGCAGTACTTC	CASSRIREERYEQYF
.	TRBV6-5	.	TRBJ2-7	TGTGCCAGCAGTTACGGGACGGGAGACAGCTACGAGCAGTACTTC	CASSYGTGDSYEQYF
TRBD2	TRBV5-1	.	TRBJ2-5	TGCGCCAGCAGCTTTAGCGGGACGTCGGGGACCCAGTACTTC	CASSFSGTSGTQYF
.	TRBV5-4	few	TRBJ1-2	TGTGCCAGCAGCTTAATAGAAGATGGCTACACCTTC	CASSLIEDGYTF
TRBD1	TRBV5-6	.	TRBJ1-3	TGTGCCAGCAGCCGACAGGGTTTCTCTGGAAACACCATATATTTT	CASSRQGFSGNTIYF
TRBD2	TRBV12-5	few	TRBJ2-3	TGTGCTAGTGGTTTGTCAGATGCGGGGGGCACAGATACGCAGTATTTT	CASGLSDAGGTDTQYF
TRBD1	TRBV5-1	.	TRBJ2-7	TGCGCCAGCAGTCCGGGACAGGGTTCCTACGAGCAGTACTTC	CASSPGQGSYEQYF
.	TRBV5-4	.	TRBJ2-1	TGTGCCAGCAACGGCAATCTAGCTCCGAATGAGCAGTTCTTC	CASNGNLAPNEQFF
TRBD1	TRBV19	.	TRBJ1-5	TGTGCCAGTACCCCCTCAGGACAGGTTAGCAATCAGCCCCAGCATTTT	CASTPSGQVSNQPQHF
TRBD1	TRBV6-5	.	TRBJ1-1	TGTGCCAGCAAAGACAGGGCCCCTAACACTGAAGCTTTCTTT	CASKDRAPNTEAFF
TRBD1	TRBV24-1	.	TRBJ2-5	TGTGCCACCAGTGATTTACAAGGCGGACAGGAAGGAGAGACCCAGTACTTC	CATSDLQGGQEGETQYF
TRBD2	TRBV5-1	.	TRBJ2-2	TGCGCCAGCAGCTTGAATAGCGGGAGAAGTGGCGGGGAGCTGTTTTTT	CASSLNSGRSGGELFF
.	TRBV28	few	TRBJ1-2	TGTGCCTGCCTAACCAACTATGGCTACACCTTC	CACLTNYGYTF
.	TRBV2	once	TRBJ2-7	TGTGCCAGCAGTGACGTCTACGAGCAGTACTTC	CASSDVYEQYF
.	TRBV3-1/TRBV3-2	.	TRBJ1-6	TGTGCCAGCAGCCCCGACAGGTTTAATTCACCCCTCCACTTT	CASSPDRFNSPLHF
.	TRBV19	once	TRBJ1-1	TGTGCCAGTAGTATAGATCGGGGGGGTTCGCGAGCTTTCTTT	CASSIDRGGSRAFF
TRBD2	TRBV3-1/TRBV3-2	.	TRBJ2-1	TGTGCCAGCAGTGGACTAGCGAAAAACAATGAGCAGTTCTTC	CASSGLAKNNEQFF
TRBD2	TRBV2	.	TRBJ2-2	TGTGCCAGCACCCGAACTAGCGGGCGGAACACCGGGGAGCTGTTTTTT	CASTRTSGRNTGELFF
.	TRBV5-1	.	TRBJ2-7	TGCGCCAGCAGCGGCGACTTATCCTACGAGCAGTACTTC	CASSGDLSYEQYF
.	TRBV6-6	.	TRBJ2-2	TGTGCCAGCACCCCGGACACCTTCACCGGGGAGCTGTTTTTT	CASTPDTFTGELFF
TRBD1	TRBV5-6	.	TRBJ1-1	TGTGCCAGCAGCCCGACAGGGTTGAACACTGAAGCTTTCTTT	CASSPTGLNTEAFF
.	TRBV6-1	few	TRBJ2-1	TGTGCCAGCAGTGAATTTGACGGGAGCTCCAATGAGCAGTTCTTC	CASSEFDGSSNEQFF
.	TRBV2	many	TRBJ1-3	TGTGCCAGCAGTGTCAGCAGAGCGGCCTCTGGAAACACCATATATTTT	CASSVSRAASGNTIYF